This is a list of T cell receptor beta chains from one sample in a study of beta chain features in type 1 diabetes. The method was immunoSEQ multiplex PCR; TCRdb's version includes in-frame clones alone and lacks a portion of them. Among approximately 280,000 clones listed, 15% were seen once. Sequences were obtained from naive CD4+ T cells from blood. The receptors shown here come from a man between 18 and 29 years old with type 1 diabetes. The CDR3 runs from the conserved cysteine through the conserved F or W. Fields, in order: D gene, clone size, J gene, V gene, CDR3 DNA, CDR3 protein. D genes are given only for firm matches. Size is omitted from some rows. Given values are once, few, many or a class for expanded clones.

TRBD1	few	TRBJ2-7	TRBV7-9	TGTGCCAGCAGCTTTGGGACAGCCGTCCACGAGCAGTACTTC	CASSFGTAVHEQYF
NA	few	TRBJ2-3	TRBV5-1	TGCGCCAGCAGCTTGGATGGACTCGACACAGATACGCAGTATTTT	CASSLDGLDTDTQYF
TRBD1	NA	TRBJ2-1	TRBV5-1	TGCGCCAGCAGCTTGGGACCCGACAGGGGGACCTACAATGAGCAGTTCTTC	CASSLGPDRGTYNEQFF
NA	NA	TRBJ2-2	TRBV4-2	TGTGCCAGCAGCCAGGCCCCAGCGGATGCCACGCACACCGGGGAGCTGTTTTTT	CASSQAPADATHTGELFF
NA	NA	TRBJ1-1	TRBV5-6	TGTGCCAGCAGCTCGGGAGAGGGGTGGGGCACTGAAGCTTTCTTT	CASSSGEGWGTEAFF
TRBD1	many	TRBJ1-5	TRBV4-3	TGCGCCAGCAGCCAGTATTTTGACAGGGCCAATCAGCCCCAGCATTTT	CASSQYFDRANQPQHF
NA	few	TRBJ1-2	TRBV5-6	TGTGCCAGCAGCTTAACAGGACGCGGCTACACCTTC	CASSLTGRGYTF
TRBD1	few	TRBJ2-2	TRBV7-9	TGTGCCAGCAGACGACGCAGGGGGCGGGACACCGGGGAGCTGTTTTTT	CASRRRRGRDTGELFF
NA	many	TRBJ2-1	TRBV7-9	TGTGCCGTTGGAGTTGAGCAGTTCTTC	CAVGVEQFF
NA	NA	TRBJ1-2	TRBV30	TGTGCCTGGAGTAACGGGAACTATGGCTACACCTTC	CAWSNGNYGYTF
TRBD1	few	TRBJ2-4	TRBV7-2	TGTGCCAGCAGCCGACAGGGGGGGATACTCGCCAAAAACATTCAGTACTTC	CASSRQGGILAKNIQYF
NA	few	TRBJ2-1	TRBV29-1	TGCAGCACAAAATTCACAGGGAGTCAGCAGTTCTTC	CSTKFTGSQQFF
NA	NA	TRBJ2-7	TRBV30	TGTGCCTGGAGTGTAACCTTCGAGCAGTACTTC	CAWSVTFEQYF
NA	NA	TRBJ1-1	TRBV10-1	TGCGCCAGCAGTGTGCCGACAGCCTTGAACACTGAAGCTTTCTTT	CASSVPTALNTEAFF
NA	few	TRBJ2-1	TRBV15	TGTGCCACCAGCAGAGATGCCGGGTACCACAATGAGCAGTTCTTC	CATSRDAGYHNEQFF
TRBD2	NA	TRBJ2-5	TRBV2	TGTGCCAGCAGTGATTGGGTAGCGGGGACTCGGACCCAGTACTTC	CASSDWVAGTRTQYF
TRBD1	NA	TRBJ1-5	TRBV11-2	TGTGCCAGCAGCTTTGACAGGGGCAATCAGCCCCAGCATTTT	CASSFDRGNQPQHF
TRBD2	NA	TRBJ2-3	TRBV10-3	TGTGCCATCAGTTTTAGCGGGCCCCCCACAGATACGCAGTATTTT	CAISFSGPPTDTQYF
NA	few	TRBJ1-2	TRBV28	TGTGCCTCGGTGTCCGCTAACTATGGCTACACCTTC	CASVSANYGYTF
TRBD2	few	TRBJ2-5	TRBV6-6	TGTGCCAGCAGTCCACGACTAGCGGGAGGTGGGGAGACCCAGTACTTC	CASSPRLAGGGETQYF
TRBD1	few	TRBJ1-5	TRBV10-3	TGTGCCATCAGTGTGACAGGGTCCAATCAGCCCCAGCATTTT	CAISVTGSNQPQHF
TRBD2	NA	TRBJ2-1	TRBV7-9	TGTGCCAGCAGCCCGAATTTTGCGGGAGGCCCCCATGAGCAGTTCTTC	CASSPNFAGGPHEQFF
NA	NA	TRBJ2-7	TRBV4-1	TGCGCCAGCAGCCTTCTCCGGGGCTACGAGCAGTACTTC	CASSLLRGYEQYF
NA	NA	TRBJ2-4	TRBV18	TGTGCCAGCTCACCTCCCTCTAGGGGAAACATTCAGTACTTC	CASSPPSRGNIQYF